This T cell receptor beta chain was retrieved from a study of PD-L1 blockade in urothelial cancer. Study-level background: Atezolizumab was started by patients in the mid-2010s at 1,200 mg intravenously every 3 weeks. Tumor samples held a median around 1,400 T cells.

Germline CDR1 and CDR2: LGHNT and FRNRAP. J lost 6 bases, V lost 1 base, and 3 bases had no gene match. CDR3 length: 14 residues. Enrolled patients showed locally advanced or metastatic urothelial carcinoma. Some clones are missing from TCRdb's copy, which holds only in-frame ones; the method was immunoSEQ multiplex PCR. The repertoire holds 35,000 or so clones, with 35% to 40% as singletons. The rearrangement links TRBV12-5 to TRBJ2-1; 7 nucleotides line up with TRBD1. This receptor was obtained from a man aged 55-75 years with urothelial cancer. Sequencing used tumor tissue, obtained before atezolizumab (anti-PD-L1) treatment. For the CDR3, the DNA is TGTGCTAGTGGTTTGGACACAGGGGTCAATGAGCAGTTCTTC. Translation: CASGLDTGVNEQFF.